This entry is about one T cell receptor (beta chain). This sample was taken from a study of T cells in narcolepsy. Clones were read by immunoSEQ multiplex PCR, and TCRdb kept only the in-frame ones, dropping some. The sample lists about 40,000 clones; approximately 85% were seen once. Trimming took 4 bases from V and 3 from J, leaving 10 bases between them. The CDR3 has 14 amino acids. Germline V lookup: CDR1 LNHDA, CDR2 SQIVND (reference sequence). The chain employs TRBV19 and TRBJ1-5; weak D call: TRBD1 (5 bases). The sequence derives from a human donor with narcolepsy. The sequencing sample was made of CD45RA- memory CD4+ T cells from PBMCs. CDR3 DNA sequence: TGTGCCAGTAGTACTCAGGGTATCAATCAGCCCCAGCATTTT. It codes for CASSTQGINQPQHF.